The clone carrying this T cell receptor (beta chain) was seen a handful of times. TCR beta CDR3 regions were amplified from RNA. Carried out on the TCR CDR3, a first-round RT-PCR used the HTBI primer set. TCRdb re-derived calls from the multiplex PCR reads in MiXCR, one entry per CDR3 protein. The sample records 620,000 or so distinct CDR3 sequences, about 15% being singletons. This specimen belongs to a study of T cells in Graves' hyperthyroidism and ophthalmopathy. Study-level information: Peripheral blood sampling occurred at initial diagnosis, before any treatment.

A patient was excluded if there was uncontrolled infection, other autoimmune disease, pregnancy or lactation. Orbital computed tomography and thyroid ultrasound, together with serum TRAb and thyroxine and clinical symptoms, were used for diagnoses. The authors took PBMCs from over 8.5 ml fresh peripheral blood. This clonotype was obtained from a woman aged 50 to 60 with Graves' ophthalmopathy. What was sequenced was blood.

The DNA of the CDR3 is TGTGCCAGCAGTGATCGGGGGAACTACGAGCAGTACTTC. Its protein product is CASSDRGNYEQYF. The rearrangement links TRBV6-1 to TRBJ2-7, with a tentative D call TRBD2 (6 bases). Looked up from germline, CDR1 is MNHNS and CDR2 is SASEGT. Trimming stripped 3 bases from V and 3 bases from J, with 9 bases between. The CDR3 totals 13 residues.